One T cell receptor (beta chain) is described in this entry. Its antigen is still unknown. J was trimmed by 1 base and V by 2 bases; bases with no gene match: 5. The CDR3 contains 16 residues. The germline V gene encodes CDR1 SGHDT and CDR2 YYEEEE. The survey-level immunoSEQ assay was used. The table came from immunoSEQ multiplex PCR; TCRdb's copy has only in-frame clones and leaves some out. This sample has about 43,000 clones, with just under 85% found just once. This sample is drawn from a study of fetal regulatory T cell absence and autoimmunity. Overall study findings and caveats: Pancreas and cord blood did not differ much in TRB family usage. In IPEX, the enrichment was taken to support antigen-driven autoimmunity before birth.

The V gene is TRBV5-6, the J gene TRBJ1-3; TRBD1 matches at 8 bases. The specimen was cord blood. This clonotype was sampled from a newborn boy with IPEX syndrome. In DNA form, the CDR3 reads TGTGCCAGCAGCTTCAGGGGGCGCGGGTCTGGAAACACCATATATTTT. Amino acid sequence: CASSFRGRGSGNTIYF.